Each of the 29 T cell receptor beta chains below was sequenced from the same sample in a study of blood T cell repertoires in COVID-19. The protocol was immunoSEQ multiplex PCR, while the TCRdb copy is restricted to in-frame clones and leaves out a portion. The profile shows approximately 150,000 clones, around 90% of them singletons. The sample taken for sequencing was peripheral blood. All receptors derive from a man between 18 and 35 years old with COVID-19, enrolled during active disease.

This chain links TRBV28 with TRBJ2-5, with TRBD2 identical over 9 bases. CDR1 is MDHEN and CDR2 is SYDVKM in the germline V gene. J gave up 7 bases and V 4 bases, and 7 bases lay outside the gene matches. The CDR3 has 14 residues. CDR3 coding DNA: TGTGCCAGCAGTTGGACTAGCGTACGGGCGACCCAGTACTTC. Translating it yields CASSWTSVRATQYF.

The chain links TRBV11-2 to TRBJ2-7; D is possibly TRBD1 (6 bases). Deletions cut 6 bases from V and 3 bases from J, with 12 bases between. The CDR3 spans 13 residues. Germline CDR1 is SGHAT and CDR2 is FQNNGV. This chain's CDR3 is CASRKTGYYEQYF. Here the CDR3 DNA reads TGTGCCAGCAGGAAAACAGGGTACTACGAGCAGTACTTC. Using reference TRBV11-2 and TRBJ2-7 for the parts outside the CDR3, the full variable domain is EAGVAQSPRYKIIEKRQSVAFWCNPISGHATLYWYQQILGQGPKLLIQFQNNGVVDDSQLPKDRFSAERLKGVDSTLKIQPAKLEDSAVYLCASRKTGYYEQYFGPGTRLTVT.

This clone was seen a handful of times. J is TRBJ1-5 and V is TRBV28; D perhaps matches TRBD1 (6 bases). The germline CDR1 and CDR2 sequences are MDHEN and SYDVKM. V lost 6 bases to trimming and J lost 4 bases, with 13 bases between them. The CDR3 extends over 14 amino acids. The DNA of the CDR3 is TGTGCCAGCAGGCACAGGGTACTGAATCAGCCCCAGCATTTT. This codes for CASRHRVLNQPQHF.

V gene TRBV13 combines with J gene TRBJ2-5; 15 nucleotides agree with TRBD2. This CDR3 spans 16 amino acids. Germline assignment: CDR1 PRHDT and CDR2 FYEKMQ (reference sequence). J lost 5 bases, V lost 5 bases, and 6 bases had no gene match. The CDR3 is CASSPSGTSGRETQYF. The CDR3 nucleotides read TGTGCCAGCAGCCCCAGCGGGACTAGCGGGAGGGAGACCCAGTACTTC. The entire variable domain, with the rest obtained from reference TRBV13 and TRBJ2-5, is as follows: AAGVIQSPRHLIKEKRETATLKCYPIPRHDTVYWYQQGPGQDPQFLISFYEKMQSDKGSIPDRFSAQQFSDYHSELNMSSLELGDSALYFCASSPSGTSGRETQYFGPGTRLLVL.

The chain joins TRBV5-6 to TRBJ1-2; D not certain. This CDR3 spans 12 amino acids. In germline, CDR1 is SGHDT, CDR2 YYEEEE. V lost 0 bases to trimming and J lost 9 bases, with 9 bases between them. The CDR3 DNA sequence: TGTGCCAGCAGCTTGGGACGAGGAAGCTACACCTTC. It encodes CASSLGRGSYTF.

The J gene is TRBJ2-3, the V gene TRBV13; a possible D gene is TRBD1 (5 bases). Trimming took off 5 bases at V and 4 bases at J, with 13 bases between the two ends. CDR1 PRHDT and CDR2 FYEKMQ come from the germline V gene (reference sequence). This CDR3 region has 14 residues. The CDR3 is CASSPGQGADTQYF. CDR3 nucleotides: TGTGCCAGCAGCCCCGGCCAAGGGGCAGATACGCAGTATTTT.

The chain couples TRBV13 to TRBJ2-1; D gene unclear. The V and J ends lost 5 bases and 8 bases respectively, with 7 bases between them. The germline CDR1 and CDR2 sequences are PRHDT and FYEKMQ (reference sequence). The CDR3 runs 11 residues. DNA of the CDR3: TGTGCCAGCAGCCCAGTGGATGAGCAGTTCTTC. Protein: CASSPVDEQFF.

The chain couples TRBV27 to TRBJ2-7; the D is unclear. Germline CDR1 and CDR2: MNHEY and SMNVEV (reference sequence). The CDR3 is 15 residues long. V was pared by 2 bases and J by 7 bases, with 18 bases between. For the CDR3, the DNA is TGTGCCAGCAGTTTACTCCCCCGAGCCTCCCGAGAGCAGTACTTC. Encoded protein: CASSLLPRASREQYF.

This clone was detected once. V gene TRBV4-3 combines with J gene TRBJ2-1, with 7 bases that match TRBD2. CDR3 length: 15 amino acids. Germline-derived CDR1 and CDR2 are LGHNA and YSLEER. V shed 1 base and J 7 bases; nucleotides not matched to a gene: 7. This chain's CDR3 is CASSQAYREGNEQFF. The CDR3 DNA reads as TGCGCCAGCAGCCAAGCTTATAGGGAGGGGAATGAGCAGTTCTTC.

The CDR3, as DNA: TGTGCCAGCAGCCAAGAGAGTGGAAACCCGGAGCCTTCCTACAATGAGCAGTTCTTC. It codes for CASSQESGNPEPSYNEQFF. The V and J genes are TRBV4-2 and TRBJ2-1; D remains ambiguous. CDR1 and CDR2 (germline): LGHNA, YNFKEQ. This CDR3 is built from 19 residues. V lost 0 bases, J lost 1 base, and 19 bases lay in between.

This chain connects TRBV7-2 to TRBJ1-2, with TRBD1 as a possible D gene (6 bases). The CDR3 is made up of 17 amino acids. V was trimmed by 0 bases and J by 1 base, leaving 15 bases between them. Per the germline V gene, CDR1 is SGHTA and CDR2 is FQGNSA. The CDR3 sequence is CASSLALGGAVNYGYTF. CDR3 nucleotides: TGTGCCAGCAGCTTAGCGCTTGGGGGGGCGGTTAACTATGGCTACACCTTC.

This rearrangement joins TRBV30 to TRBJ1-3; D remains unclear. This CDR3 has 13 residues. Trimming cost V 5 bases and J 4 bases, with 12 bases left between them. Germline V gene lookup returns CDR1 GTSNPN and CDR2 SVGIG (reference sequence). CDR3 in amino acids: CAWEEAAGNTIYF. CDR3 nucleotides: TGTGCCTGGGAGGAGGCGGCGGGAAACACCATATATTTT. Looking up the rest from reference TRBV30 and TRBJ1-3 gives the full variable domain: SQTIHQWPATLVQPVGSPLSLECTVEGTSNPNLYWYRQAAGRGLQLLFYSVGIGQISSEVPQNLSASRPQDRQFILSSKKLLLSDSGFYLCAWEEAAGNTIYFGEGSWLTVV.

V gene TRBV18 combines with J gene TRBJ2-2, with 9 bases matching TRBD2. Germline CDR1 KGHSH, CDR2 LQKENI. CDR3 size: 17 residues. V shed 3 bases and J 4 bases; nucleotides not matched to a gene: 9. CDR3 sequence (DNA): TGTGCCAGCTCACCTCGCAAAGCGGGAGGCGGCACCGGGGAGCTGTTTTTT. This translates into CASSPRKAGGGTGELFF.

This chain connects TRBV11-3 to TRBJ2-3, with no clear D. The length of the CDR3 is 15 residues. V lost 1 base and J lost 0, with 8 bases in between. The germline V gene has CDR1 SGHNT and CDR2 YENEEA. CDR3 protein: CASSLGRASTDTQYF. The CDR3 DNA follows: TGTGCCAGCAGCTTAGGTCGCGCTAGCACAGATACGCAGTATTTT.

This CDR3 is CASSSAGNFYGYTF. As DNA, the CDR3 is TGTGCCAGCAGCTCGGCAGGGAACTTCTATGGCTACACCTTC. The rearrangement joins TRBV5-6 to TRBJ1-2, with a possible D match to TRBD1 (5 bases). Trimming took 3 bases from V and 4 from J, leaving 13 bases between them. The CDR3 sequence is 14 residues long. Germline V lookup: CDR1 SGHDT, CDR2 YYEEEE. Combining the CDR3 with reference TRBV5-6 and TRBJ1-2 gives the whole variable domain DAGVTQSPTHLIKTRGQQVTLRCSPKSGHDTVSWYQQALGQGPQFIFQYYEEEERQRGNFPDRFSGHQFPNYSSELNVNALLLGDSALYLCASSSAGNFYGYTFGSGTRLTVV.

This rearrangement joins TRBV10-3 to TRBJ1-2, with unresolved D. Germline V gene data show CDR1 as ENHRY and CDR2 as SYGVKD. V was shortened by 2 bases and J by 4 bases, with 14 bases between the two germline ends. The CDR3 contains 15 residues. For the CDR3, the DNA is TGTGCCATCAGTGAGCTATACCGCCTCTCCTATGGCTACACCTTC. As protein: CAISELYRLSYGYTF.

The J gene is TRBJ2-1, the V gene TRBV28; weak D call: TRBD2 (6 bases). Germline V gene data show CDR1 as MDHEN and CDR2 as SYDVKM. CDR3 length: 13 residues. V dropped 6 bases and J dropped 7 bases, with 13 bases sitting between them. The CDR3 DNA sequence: TGTGCCAGCAGGGGTACGGGGGTGAATGAGCAGTTCTTC. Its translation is CASRGTGVNEQFF.

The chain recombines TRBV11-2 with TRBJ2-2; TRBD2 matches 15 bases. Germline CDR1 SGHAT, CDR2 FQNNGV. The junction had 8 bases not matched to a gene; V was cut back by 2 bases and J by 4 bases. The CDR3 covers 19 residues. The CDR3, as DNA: TGTGCCAGCAGCTTATTCGGGACTAGCGGGAGGAGGGGCACCGGGGAGCTGTTTTTT. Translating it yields CASSLFGTSGRRGTGELFF.

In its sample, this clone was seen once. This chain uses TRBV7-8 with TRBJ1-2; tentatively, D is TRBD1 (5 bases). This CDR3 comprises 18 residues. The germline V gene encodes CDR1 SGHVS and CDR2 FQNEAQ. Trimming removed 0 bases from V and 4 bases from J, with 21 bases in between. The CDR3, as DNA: TGTGCCAGCAGCTTAGCGGGCGGGGGTTCGAGGTTGGGCTATGGCTACACCTTC. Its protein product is CASSLAGGGSRLGYGYTF.

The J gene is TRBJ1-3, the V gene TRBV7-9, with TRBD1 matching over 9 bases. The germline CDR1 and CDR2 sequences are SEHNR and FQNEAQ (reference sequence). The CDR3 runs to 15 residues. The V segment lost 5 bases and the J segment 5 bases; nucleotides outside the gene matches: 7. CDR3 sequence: CASSRAGTGRNTIYF. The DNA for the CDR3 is TGTGCCAGCAGCCGCGCCGGGACAGGGCGAAACACCATATATTTT.

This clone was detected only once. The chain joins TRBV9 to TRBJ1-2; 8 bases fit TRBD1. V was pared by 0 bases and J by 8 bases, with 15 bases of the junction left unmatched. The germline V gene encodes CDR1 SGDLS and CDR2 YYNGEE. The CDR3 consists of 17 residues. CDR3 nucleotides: TGTGCCAGCAGCGTAGCTGTGAGATTGGACAGGGCTGGGGGCTACACCTTC. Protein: CASSVAVRLDRAGGYTF.

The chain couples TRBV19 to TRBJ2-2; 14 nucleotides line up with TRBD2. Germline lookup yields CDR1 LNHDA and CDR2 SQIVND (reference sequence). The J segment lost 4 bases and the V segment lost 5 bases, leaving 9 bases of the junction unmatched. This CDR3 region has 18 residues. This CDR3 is CASSSPGLAGVVTGELFF. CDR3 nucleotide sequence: TGTGCCAGTAGTTCCCCGGGACTAGCGGGAGTGGTCACCGGGGAGCTGTTTTTT.

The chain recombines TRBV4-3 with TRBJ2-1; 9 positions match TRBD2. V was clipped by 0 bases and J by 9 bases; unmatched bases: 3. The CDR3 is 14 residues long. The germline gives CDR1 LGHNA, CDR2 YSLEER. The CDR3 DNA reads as TGCGCCAGCAGCCAAGAGGGACTAGCTAGTGAGCAGTTCTTC. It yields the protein CASSQEGLASEQFF.

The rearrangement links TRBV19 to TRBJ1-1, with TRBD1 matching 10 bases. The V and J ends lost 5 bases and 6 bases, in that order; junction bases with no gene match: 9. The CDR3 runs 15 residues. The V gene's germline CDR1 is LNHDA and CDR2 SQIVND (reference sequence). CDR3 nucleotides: TGTGCCAGTAGTGTCCTAGCCGGACAGGGGGCTGAAGCTTTCTTT. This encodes CASSVLAGQGAEAFF.

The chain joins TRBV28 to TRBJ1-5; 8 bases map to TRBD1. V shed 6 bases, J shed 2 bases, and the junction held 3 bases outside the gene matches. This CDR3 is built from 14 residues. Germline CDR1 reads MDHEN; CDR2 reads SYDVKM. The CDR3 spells CASREGQGNQPQHF. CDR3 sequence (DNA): TGTGCCAGCAGGGAGGGACAGGGCAATCAGCCCCAGCATTTT.

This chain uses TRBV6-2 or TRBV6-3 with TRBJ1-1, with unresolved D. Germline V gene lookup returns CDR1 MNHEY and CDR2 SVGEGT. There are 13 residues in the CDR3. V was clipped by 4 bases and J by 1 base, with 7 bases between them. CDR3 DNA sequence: TGTGCCAGCAGTTCCCTGCGGAACACTGAAGCTTTCTTT. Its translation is CASSSLRNTEAFF.

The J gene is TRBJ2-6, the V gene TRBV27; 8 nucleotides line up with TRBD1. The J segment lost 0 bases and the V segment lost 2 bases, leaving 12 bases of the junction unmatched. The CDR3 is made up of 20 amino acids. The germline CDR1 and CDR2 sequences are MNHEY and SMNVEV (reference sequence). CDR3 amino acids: CASSLVWQGARLSGANVLTF. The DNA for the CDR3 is TGTGCCAGCAGTTTAGTTTGGCAGGGGGCAAGGCTCTCTGGGGCCAACGTCCTGACTTTC.

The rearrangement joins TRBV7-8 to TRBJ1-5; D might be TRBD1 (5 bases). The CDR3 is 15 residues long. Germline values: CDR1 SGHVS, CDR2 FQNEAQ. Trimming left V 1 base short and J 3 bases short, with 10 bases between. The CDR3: CASSLVAGLNQPQHF. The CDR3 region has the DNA TGTGCCAGCAGCTTAGTTGCAGGGCTCAATCAGCCCCAGCATTTT.

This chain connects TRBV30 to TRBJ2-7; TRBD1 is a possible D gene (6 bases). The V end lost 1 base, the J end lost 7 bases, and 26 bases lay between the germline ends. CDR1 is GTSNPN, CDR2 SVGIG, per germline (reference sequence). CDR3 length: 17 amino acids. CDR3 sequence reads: CAWSGTGTRTPREEQYF. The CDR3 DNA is TGTGCCTGGAGTGGCACCGGGACACGGACACCGAGGGAGGAGCAGTACTTC. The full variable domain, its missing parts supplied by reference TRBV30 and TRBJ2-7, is SQTIHQWPATLVQPVGSPLSLECTVEGTSNPNLYWYRQAAGRGLQLLFYSVGIGQISSEVPQNLSASRPQDRQFILSSKKLLLSDSGFYLCAWSGTGTRTPREEQYFGPGTRLTVT.